The 19 T cell receptor beta chains below come from one sample, sequenced in a study of T cell repertoires in ileal Crohn's disease. Noted time point: neoterminal ileum biopsy at postoperative endoscopy, about 6 months after surgery. Profiled with immunoSEQ multiplex PCR; TCRdb holds only in-frame clones, not every one. The sample has about 62,000 clones; 70% to 90% are singletons. Sequenced input: ileal tissue. The receptors shown here come from an adult with Crohn's disease.

The chain couples TRBV28 to TRBJ2-7, with D perhaps matching TRBD1 (6 bases). Germline CDR1 MDHEN, CDR2 SYDVKM. V gave up 5 bases and J gave up 3 bases, with 26 bases separating them. The length of the CDR3 is 18 residues. The CDR3 reads CASSPRSSTGPTSYEQYF. CDR3 bases: TGTGCCAGCAGTCCTAGGTCCTCGACAGGACCCACCAGCTACGAGCAGTACTTC.

The chain carries TRBV28 and TRBJ1-6; 9 bases match TRBD1. This CDR3 has 16 amino acids. The ends lost 6 bases at V and 2 bases at J; junction bases unmatched: 5. Germline CDR1 and CDR2: MDHEN and SYDVKM. The CDR3 region has the DNA TGTGCCAGCAGACCACAGGGGGCCACCTATAATTCACCCCTCCACTTT. Its protein is CASRPQGATYNSPLHF.

V gene TRBV6-5 combines with J gene TRBJ1-5; D gene unclear. This CDR3 has 15 residues. The germline gives CDR1 MNHEY, CDR2 SVGAGI. Trimming stripped 6 bases from V and 1 base from J, with 13 bases between. CDR3 sequence: CASSDLGGSNQPQHF. Here the CDR3 DNA reads TGTGCCAGCAGCGACTTGGGCGGGAGCAATCAGCCCCAGCATTTT.

V is TRBV4-1 and J is TRBJ2-7; 8 nucleotides line up with TRBD1. The V segment lost 0 bases and the J segment 1 base; nucleotides outside the gene matches: 11. Germline loops: CDR1 MGHRA, CDR2 YSYEKL. This CDR3 has 18 amino acids. Here the CDR3 reads CASSQDGTGLILSYEQYF. The CDR3 DNA follows: TGCGCCAGCAGCCAAGACGGGACAGGTTTGATTTTGTCCTACGAGCAGTACTTC.

This clone was observed a few times. This rearrangement joins TRBV19 to TRBJ2-7, with unresolved D. The CDR3 has 13 residues. CDR1 and CDR2 (germline): LNHDA, SQIVND (reference sequence). The V and J ends lost 1 base and 2 bases respectively, with 6 bases between them. CDR3 DNA sequence: TGTGCCAGTAGTATAGGACGGGCCTACGAGCAGTACTTC. Its translation: CASSIGRAYEQYF.

The rearrangement joins TRBV2 to TRBJ2-3; 14 nucleotides agree with TRBD2. This CDR3 region has 15 residues. Germline CDR1 and CDR2: SNHLY and FYNNEI. V shed 7 bases and J 6 bases; nucleotides not matched to a gene: 6. This CDR3 is CASKGTSGGGDTQYF. The CDR3 DNA is TGTGCCAGCAAAGGGACTAGCGGGGGTGGGGATACGCAGTATTTT. Combining the CDR3 with reference TRBV2 and TRBJ2-3 gives the whole variable domain EPEVTQTPSHQVTQMGQEVILRCVPISNHLYFYWYRQILGQKVEFLVSFYNNEISEKSEIFDDQFSVERPDGSNFTLKIRSTKLEDSAMYFCASKGTSGGGDTQYFGPGTRLTVL.

The V and J genes are TRBV10-3 and TRBJ2-5; 9 bases match TRBD2. This CDR3 contains 14 residues. CDR1 is ENHRY and CDR2 is SYGVKD in the germline V gene. V lost 4 bases, J lost 2 bases, and 2 bases stayed unmatched. CDR3 nucleotides: TGTGCCATCAGTGGGACTAGCGCACAAGAGACCCAGTACTTC. It is translated as CAISGTSAQETQYF.

A single count supports this clone. CDR3 sequence: CASSSPTGTYEQYF. The CDR3 DNA sequence: TGTGCCAGCAGCAGCCCCACAGGAACCTACGAGCAGTACTTC. This chain links TRBV6-5 with TRBJ2-7; possibly TRBD1 for D (5 bases). Germline V lookup: CDR1 MNHEY, CDR2 SVGAGI. V shed 6 bases and J shed 2 bases, with 14 bases lying between them. The CDR3 contains 14 residues.

The rearrangement links TRBV4-3 to TRBJ1-2, with TRBD1 identical over 9 bases. Germline-derived CDR1 and CDR2 are LGHNA and YSLEER. Unmatched junction bases numbered 3, after V lost 0 bases and J lost 4 bases. The CDR3 covers 15 residues. The CDR3 DNA reads TGCGCCAGCAGCCAAGAGTTGGGACAGGGCTATGGCTACACCTTC. Translation: CASSQELGQGYGYTF.

In this sample, this clone turned up a few times. The same CDR3 is also encoded by other DNA sequences in this sample. This chain uses TRBV4-3 with TRBJ2-2; D not resolved. The CDR3 loop spans 15 amino acids. Trimming took off 1 base at V and 5 bases at J, with 11 bases between the two ends. Germline loops: CDR1 LGHNA, CDR2 YSLEER. The CDR3 DNA follows: TGCGCCAGCAGCCAAGTTGGCGGTTTTACCGGGGAGCTGTTTTTT. Protein product: CASSQVGGFTGELFF.

V gene TRBV7-7 combines with J gene TRBJ2-3; D perhaps matches TRBD1 (6 bases). The CDR3 is made up of 13 amino acids. From germline, CDR1 is SSHAT and CDR2 FNYEAQ (reference sequence). Between the trimmed V and J ends, which lost 5 bases and 5 bases, there was a span of 11 bases. For the CDR3, the DNA is TGTGCCAGCAGCCCCGACAGGTTAGATACGCAGTATTTT. It is translated as CASSPDRLDTQYF. Variable domain in full (rest from reference TRBV7-7 and TRBJ2-3): GAGVSQSPRYKVTKRGQDVTLRCDPISSHATLYWYQQALGQGPEFLTYFNYEAQPDKSGLPSDRFSAERPEGSISTLTIQRTEQRDSAMYRCASSPDRLDTQYFGPGTRLTVL.

V is TRBV28 and J is TRBJ2-2; D is unresolved. Germline V gives CDR1 MDHEN, CDR2 SYDVKM. This CDR3 region has 15 residues. The V end was cut by 6 bases, the J end by 5 bases, with 16 bases between. Here the CDR3 DNA reads TGTGCCAGCAGGCTACAGAGAGTTCTAACCGGGGAGCTGTTTTTT. Its protein product is CASRLQRVLTGELFF.

The V and J genes are TRBV18 and TRBJ2-2; a possible D gene is TRBD2 (5 bases). V lost 4 bases and J 5 bases, leaving 17 bases between the germline ends. The germline CDR1 and CDR2 sequences are KGHSH and LQKENI. The CDR3 consists of 16 residues. As DNA, the CDR3 is TGTGCCAGCTCACGACTACCCGGGGTGGAGACCGGGGAGCTGTTTTTT. Translation: CASSRLPGVETGELFF. Looking up the rest from reference TRBV18 and TRBJ2-2 gives the full variable domain: NAGVMQNPRHLVRRRGQEARLRCSPMKGHSHVYWYRQLPEEGLKFMVYLQKENIIDESGMPKERFSAEFPKEGPSILRIQQVVRGDSAAYFCASSRLPGVETGELFFGEGSRLTVL.

The chain carries TRBV7-2 and TRBJ2-7, with D unresolved. Trimming shortened V by 3 bases and J by 3 bases, and 9 bases separated the two germline ends. This CDR3 region has 13 residues. Germline V gene sequence: CDR1 SGHTA, CDR2 FQGNSA. CDR3 nucleotides: TGTGCCAGCAGCTTCTACCACGGCTACGAGCAGTACTTC. This codes for CASSFYHGYEQYF.

This sequence joins TRBV9 and TRBJ1-4; the match to TRBD1 covers 7 bases. The CDR3 extends over 17 amino acids. The V and J ends lost 2 bases and 4 bases, in that order; junction bases with no gene match: 11. Germline CDR1 SGDLS, CDR2 YYNGEE. The CDR3, as DNA: TGTGCCAGCAGCGTCGGGACAGTTCCCAGGGGTAATGAAAAACTGTTTTTT. Translation gives CASSVGTVPRGNEKLFF.

The rearrangement joins TRBV28 to TRBJ1-3; D may be TRBD1 (5 bases). This CDR3 is 15 amino acids long. The V gene's germline CDR1 is MDHEN and CDR2 SYDVKM. Trimming pared 4 bases from V and 0 bases from J, leaving 10 bases between. For the CDR3, the DNA is TGTGCCAGCAGTTCCCAGGGTATCTCTGGAAACACCATATATTTT. It yields the protein CASSSQGISGNTIYF.

V is TRBV19 and J is TRBJ1-2; 8 nucleotides line up with TRBD1. Trimming took 3 bases from V and 3 from J; bases not matched to a gene: 6. The length of the CDR3 is 15 residues. Germline lookup yields CDR1 LNHDA and CDR2 SQIVND (reference sequence). CDR3 coding DNA: TGTGCCAGTAGTATCTCTTCAGGGGGCGACTATGGCTACACCTTC. Translation: CASSISSGGDYGYTF.

The rearrangement links TRBV5-6 to TRBJ1-2; D not resolved. Trimming took 5 bases from V and 8 from J, leaving 10 bases between them. The CDR3 has 11 residues. Germline V gene data show CDR1 as SGHDT and CDR2 as YYEEEE. DNA for the CDR3: TGTGCCAGCAGAACCCGCGGAGGCTACACCTTC. It is translated as CASRTRGGYTF.

The genes are TRBV4-3 and TRBJ2-1; TRBD1 agrees at 7 bases. CDR1 and CDR2 (germline): LGHNA, YSLEER. The J segment lost 0 bases and the V segment lost 1 base, leaving 0 bases of the junction unmatched. The CDR3 has 15 amino acids. DNA for the CDR3: TGCGCCAGCAGCCAAGGGGACAGCTCCTACAATGAGCAGTTCTTC. Protein: CASSQGDSSYNEQFF.